Only one count was recorded for the clone carrying this T cell receptor (beta chain). Libraries were prepared by immunoSEQ multiplex PCR; TCRdb keeps only in-frame clonotypes and omits some of them. This table has some 190,000 clones, roughly 76% appearing once. This sample is drawn from a study of blood T cell repertoires in COVID-19. The CDR3 covers 18 residues. Germline trimming cut 0 bases from V and 6 bases from J; bases unmatched to any gene: 13. The V gene's germline CDR1 is SGHVS and CDR2 FQNEAQ. Sample: peripheral blood. This receptor was taken from a woman in her thirties or forties with COVID-19, enrolled during active disease. V gene TRBV7-8 combines with J gene TRBJ2-2; 7 bases agree with TRBD2. For the CDR3, the DNA is TGTGCCAGCAGCTTAGCGAGGGTGGGAGGGCCCCTTGCCGGGGAGCTGTTTTTT. Translation gives CASSLARVGGPLAGELFF.